Listed below are T cell receptor beta chains from one sample, sequenced in a study of cytomegalovirus exposure and HLA in healthy donors. Profiled with immunoSEQ multiplex PCR; TCRdb holds only in-frame clones, not every one. The repertoire consists of 200,000 to 250,000 clones, with just over 90% occurring once and the leading ten covering approximately 1%. The sample was PBMCs. The receptor source for this set is a woman between 18 and 29 years old in good health and CMV-seronegative. Both conserved end residues are part of each CDR3. The D gene is left open where the match is weak. Expanded clones get a size class; other rows say once, few or many, or leave the size out.

CDR3 length,D gene,clone size,V gene,J gene,CDR3 DNA,CDR3 protein
17,-,-,TRBV21-1,TRBJ2-7,TGTGCCAGCAGACCAAACGGCTTAGCGGGACTGTTCTACGAGCAGTACTTC,CASRPNGLAGLFYEQYF
15,TRBD1,once,TRBV30,TRBJ1-1,TGTGCCTGGAGTGTACGAGGGACAGGGTGGACTGAAGCTTTCTTT,CAWSVRGTGWTEAFF
16,-,-,TRBV4-2,TRBJ2-1,TGTGCCAGCAGCCCACCTGAGGCGGGATGGGACAATGAGCAGTTCTTC,CASSPPEAGWDNEQFF
15,-,-,TRBV2,TRBJ1-2,TGTGCCAGCGGTGAAGAATTCGGGACTTCGGATGGCTACACCTTC,CASGEEFGTSDGYTF
15,TRBD2,-,TRBV11-1,TRBJ2-1,TGTGCCAGCAGCTTAGGTAGCGGGAACTACAATGAGCAGTTCTTC,CASSLGSGNYNEQFF
14,-,-,TRBV18,TRBJ1-1,TGTGCCAGCTCACCCCAGGGAAAGAACACTGAAGCTTTCTTT,CASSPQGKNTEAFF
15,-,-,TRBV11-3,TRBJ2-2,TGTGCCAGCAGCCCTAGGTCGGGTAACACCGGGGAGCTGTTTTTT,CASSPRSGNTGELFF
15,TRBD1,-,TRBV10-3,TRBJ2-7,TGTGCCATCAGTTCCGGGACAGGGGGCCCCCGGGAGCAGTACTTC,CAISSGTGGPREQYF
14,-,-,TRBV7-2,TRBJ1-5,TGTGCCAGCAGCGCCCGAGGGGGGGGCCAGCCCCAGCATTTT,CASSARGGGQPQHF
13,-,-,TRBV28,TRBJ1-3,TGTGCCAGCGGGGGGGGTTTTGGAAACACCATATATTTT,CASGGGFGNTIYF
16,-,-,TRBV7-3,TRBJ2-1,TGTGCCAGCAGCCCGGCCGGGGGACGCCGCTACAATGAGCAGTTCTTC,CASSPAGGRRYNEQFF
15,TRBD2,-,TRBV11-3,TRBJ2-1,TGTGCCAGCAGCCCCATAGCGGGGTCCTACAATGAGCAGTTCTTC,CASSPIAGSYNEQFF
15,-,-,TRBV6-6,TRBJ2-2,TGTGCCAGCAGTACAGGACAGAGACACACCGGGGAGCTGTTTTTT,CASSTGQRHTGELFF
14,TRBD1,-,TRBV29-1,TRBJ2-5,TGCAGCGTTGGAGGGACAGGGGCGGGGGAGACCCAGTACTTC,CSVGGTGAGETQYF
15,-,-,TRBV7-2,TRBJ2-1,TGTGCCAGCAGCTTAATATTCGGGGTCGGCGGTGAGCAGTTCTTC,CASSLIFGVGGEQFF
14,-,-,TRBV30,TRBJ1-1,TGTGCCTGGAGGCCTCCTCACAGGGACACTGAAGCTTTCTTT,CAWRPPHRDTEAFF
15,TRBD1,-,TRBV11-3,TRBJ2-1,TGTGCCAGCAGCTTATCGTCACAGGGGGACAATGAGCAGTTCTTC,CASSLSSQGDNEQFF
12,-,-,TRBV30,TRBJ2-7,TGTGCCTGGACTCGTGTTACCTACGAGCAGTACTTC,CAWTRVTYEQYF
13,-,-,TRBV5-6,TRBJ2-7,TGTGCCAGCAGCTCGCCCGGACGGCGGGTGCAGTACTTC,CASSSPGRRVQYF
12,-,-,TRBV15,TRBJ1-2,TGTGCCACCAGCACTCAGGGGCAGGGCTACACCTTC,CATSTQGQGYTF
14,TRBD1,-,TRBV6-5,TRBJ2-7,TGTGCCAGCAGGCCACAGGGGTCGAGCTACGAGCAGTACTTC,CASRPQGSSYEQYF
17,TRBD2,-,TRBV7-8,TRBJ2-1,TGTGCCAGCAGCTCCCACCGACTAGCGGGGGGAAGCAATGAGCAGTTCTTC,CASSSHRLAGGSNEQFF